This T cell receptor beta chain was recovered during a study of blood T cell repertoires in COVID-19. Everyone who took part was roughly 18 to 89 years old, and they came from about two dozen US areas. Libraries were prepared by immunoSEQ multiplex PCR; TCRdb keeps only in-frame clonotypes and omits some of them. Of a few hundred thousand clones detected, around 88% appear once; the ten largest clones hold about 1.2%. With 5 bases clipped from V and 5 bases from J, the junction kept 4 bases outside the gene matches. Germline values: CDR1 LNHDA, CDR2 SQIVND (reference sequence). This CDR3 has 14 amino acids.

The rearrangement joins TRBV19 to TRBJ2-1, with 9 nucleotides matching TRBD2. The material sequenced was PBMCs or T cells enriched from blood (not recorded which). This TCR came from a woman in her forties with acute COVID-19. CDR3 coding DNA: TGTGCCAGTAGTGCTAGCGGGGAGAACAATGAGCAGTTCTTC. It encodes CASSASGENNEQFF.